The clone carrying this TCR beta chain was detected a few times. This CDR3 fails to terminate in the conserved phenylalanine or tryptophan, so it likely reflects a read error. The DNA is omitted, as the CDR3 cannot be located on it reliably, and the CDR3 follows TCRdb's listing. These data originate in a study of molecular identifiers for immune sequencing clone quantification. Listed TCR primers, together with previously described methods, were used for the bulk TCR libraries. Each CDR3 protein is one row after TCRdb ran MiXCR on the PCR reads. The repertoire has some 590,000 distinct CDR3 sequences, 25% of them found once; the top ten carry about 0.73%. The CDR3 has 12 residues if both end residues are counted.

The sequenced material came from naive CD8+ T cells from blood, with Jurkat cell RNA spiked in. Subset of the sample: FACS-sorted CD8+CD4-CCR7+CD45RA+ naive T cells. The sequence derives from a human donor in good health. Some libraries in this study had Jurkat cell RNA spiked in. This chain links TRBV3-2 with TRBJ1-4; TRBD1, the table's D call, was not compared with the DNA. TRBV3-2 is termed a pseudogene. CDR3 sequence reads: CASTNPPPGTYS.